This T cell receptor beta chain was sequenced in a study of T cells in Graves' hyperthyroidism and ophthalmopathy. TCR beta CDR3 sequences were amplified from RNA transcripts. The TCR CDR3 was amplified in a first-round RT-PCR using the HTBI primer set. TCRdb recomputed calls from the multiplex PCR reads with MiXCR, one row per CDR3 protein. The repertoire holds 95,000 to 110,000 distinct CDR3 sequences, with about a sixth as singletons. Study results and limitations: Using 13 V-J features, a model discriminated ophthalmopathy from stable hyperthyroidism.

This clonotype was detected many times. Its antigen is unknown. Uncontrolled infection, other autoimmune disease, pregnancy or lactation barred patients from enrollment. Clinical symptoms, serum thyroxine and TRAb, thyroid ultrasound and orbital computed tomography together formed the diagnostic basis. Per germline, CDR1 SGDLS and CDR2 YYNGEE. The CDR3 loop spans 16 amino acids. The trim removed 4 bases at V and 4 bases at J, leaving 8 bases unmatched. V and J are TRBV9 and TRBJ2-3, with 11 bases matching TRBD2. The specimen sequenced was blood. The TCR was taken from a woman aged 50 to 65 with Graves' hyperthyroidism. CDR3 nucleotides: TGTGCCAGCAGCTTGACGACTAGCGGGGTTCCAGATACGCAGTATTTT. Its protein product is CASSLTTSGVPDTQYF. The complete variable domain, with remaining parts taken from reference TRBV9 and TRBJ2-3, reads DSGVTQTPKHLITATGQRVTLRCSPRSGDLSVYWYQQSLDQGLQFLIQYYNGEERAKGNILERFSAQQFPDLHSELNLSSLELGDSALYFCASSLTTSGVPDTQYFGPGTRLTVL.